The rows below give T cell receptor beta chains drawn from one sample of a study of shared clonotypes between healthy human individuals. The protocol was immunoSEQ multiplex PCR, while the TCRdb copy is restricted to in-frame clones and leaves out a portion. The sample holds 730,000 or so clones, approximately 79% seen once. Specimen: memory CD4+ T cells sorted from blood. Every receptor here comes from a woman in her twenties or thirties in good health. Each CDR3 is given with its conserved first and last residue. Fields, in order: J gene, clone size, CDR3 length, D gene, V gene, CDR3 DNA, CDR3 protein. D genes are given only for firm matches. Clone size is not always given. Where it is, it says once, few, many or a class for expanded clones.

>TRBJ2-7|-|14|-|TRBV28
TGTGCCAGCAGTTTTGGGGTCACCTCCTACGAGCAGTACTTC
CASSFGVTSYEQYF
>TRBJ2-1|-|15|TRBD2|TRBV6-1
TGTGCCAGCAGTGTAGAGCGGGAGCGGTACAATGAGCAGTTCTTC
CASSVERERYNEQFF
>TRBJ2-3|-|15|-|TRBV7-2
TGTGCCAGCAGCTCCCTTGAGTTTAGCACAGATACGCAGTATTTT
CASSSLEFSTDTQYF
>TRBJ2-3|-|16|-|TRBV5-8
TGTGCCAGCAGCCTGATAGGGGACTCAGATAGTGATACGCAGTATTTT
CASSLIGDSDSDTQYF
>TRBJ2-1|-|15|-|TRBV30
TGTGCCTGGAACCGTCCGAGCGGGTCATACAATGAGCAGTTCTTC
CAWNRPSGSYNEQFF
>TRBJ2-7|-|13|-|TRBV11-3
TGTGCCAGCAGCCGGCGGGACGGGTACGAGCAGTACTTC
CASSRRDGYEQYF
>TRBJ2-3|many|14|-|TRBV27
TGTGCCAGCAGCCGATTTAGCCGCGCAGATACGCAGTATTTT
CASSRFSRADTQYF
>TRBJ2-5|-|15|TRBD2|TRBV7-2
TGTGCCAGCAGCTTTCAATCGGGAGGGCCCGAGACCCAGTACTTC
CASSFQSGGPETQYF
>TRBJ2-7|-|14|TRBD1|TRBV6-5
TGTGCCAGCAGTTACCAGGGACAGTCCTACGAGCAGTACTTC
CASSYQGQSYEQYF
>TRBJ1-2|few|20|-|TRBV4-1
TGCGCCAGCAGCCTAAGAGTTAAGTCAAACAGTTCGGGGATTAACTATGGCTACACCTTC
CASSLRVKSNSSGINYGYTF
>TRBJ1-1|-|14|-|TRBV2
TGTGCCAGCATCGAGACAGTTACCGACACTGAAGCTTTCTTT
CASIETVTDTEAFF
>TRBJ1-1|few|13|-|TRBV28
TGTGCCAGCAGGGAGGAACGGAACACTGAAGCTTTCTTT
CASREERNTEAFF
>TRBJ2-7|-|13|-|TRBV27
TGTGCCAGCAGCTGGGACATTAGTTACGAGCAGTACTTC
CASSWDISYEQYF
>TRBJ1-2|-|14|-|TRBV27
TGTGCCAGCGGAAAACCCGCGGAACGGCGGGGCTACACCTTC
CASGKPAERRGYTF
>TRBJ1-4|few|15|-|TRBV27
TGTGCCAGCAGTTCTCGGTTACGGGATGATGAAAAACTGTTTTTT
CASSSRLRDDEKLFF
>TRBJ2-7|-|13|-|TRBV9
TGTGCCAGCAGCCCCGTTATGGAGAACGAGCAGTACTTC
CASSPVMENEQYF
>TRBJ2-2|few|14|-|TRBV7-2
TGTGCCAGCAGCTTAGGAGTGGACACCGGGGAGCTGTTTTTT
CASSLGVDTGELFF
>TRBJ2-3|once|17|TRBD1|TRBV18
TGTGCCAGCTCACTAACAGCCGGGACAGGGAGCACAGATACGCAGTATTTT
CASSLTAGTGSTDTQYF
>TRBJ1-1|few|14|TRBD1|TRBV7-2
TGTGCCAGCAGCTTAACAGGGGGGGACACTGAAGCTTTCTTT
CASSLTGGDTEAFF
>TRBJ2-1|-|11|-|TRBV27
TGTGCCAGCAAAGCTTGGAATGAGCAGTTCTTC
CASKAWNEQFF
>TRBJ1-5|-|15|-|TRBV2
TGTGCCAGCAGCGCTACTCAGGGTAGCAATCAGCCCCAGCATTTT
CASSATQGSNQPQHF
>TRBJ2-5|many|13|-|TRBV19
TGTGCCAGTAGTATAATGGAGCGGGAGACCCAGTACTTC
CASSIMERETQYF
>TRBJ2-7|few|12|-|TRBV5-5
TGTGCCAGCAGCCAGCAGGACTACGAGCAGTACTTC
CASSQQDYEQYF
>TRBJ2-6|-|14|TRBD1|TRBV25-1
TGTGCCAGCAGCAGGGGGCCCCTGTTGGGCGTCCTGACTTTC
CASSRGPLLGVLTF
>TRBJ1-2|few|15|TRBD1|TRBV19
TGTGCCAGTACCCCGAGACAGGGGGCGAGGGGTGGCTACACCTTC
CASTPRQGARGGYTF
>TRBJ2-2|-|14|-|TRBV7-9
TGTGCCAGCAGCGCGGACAAGAACACCGGGGAGCTGTTTTTT
CASSADKNTGELFF
>TRBJ1-2|-|12|-|TRBV7-9
TGTGCCAGCAGTGGGATAGGGTATGGCTACACCTTC
CASSGIGYGYTF
>TRBJ2-2|-|14|-|TRBV2
TGTGCCAGCAGTAGCACAACGAACACCGGGGAGCTGTTTTTT
CASSSTTNTGELFF
>TRBJ1-2|once|13|-|TRBV7-2
TGTGCCAGCAGCTTGAGGGAAAGAAGTGGCTACACCTTC
CASSLRERSGYTF
>TRBJ2-1|-|16|-|TRBV19
TGTGCCAGTAGTAGGGTCGGCGACAGCTCCTACAATGAGCAGTTCTTC
CASSRVGDSSYNEQFF
>TRBJ1-1|few|14|-|TRBV5-1
TGCGCCAGCAGGGCGGGACGGGCGAATCCTGAAGCTTTCTTT
CASRAGRANPEAFF
>TRBJ2-7|-|11|-|TRBV6-5
TGTGCCAGCAGATACCTTGGGGAGCAGTACTTC
CASRYLGEQYF
>TRBJ2-5|many|15|TRBD2|TRBV11-2
TGTGCCAGCAGCGCCGGGACTAGCGGACAAGAGACCCAGTACTTC
CASSAGTSGQETQYF
>TRBJ1-2|once|13|TRBD1|TRBV5-1
TGCGCCAGCAGCTCCTTGGGACAGAATGGCTACACCTTC
CASSSLGQNGYTF
>TRBJ2-1|-|14|-|TRBV5-1
TGCGCCAGCCAAGCCGATAACTCCTACAATGAGCAGTTCTTC
CASQADNSYNEQFF
>TRBJ2-1|-|14|-|TRBV2
TGTGCCAGCAGTGCCGAGCTCTCCTACAATGAGCAGTTCTTC
CASSAELSYNEQFF
>TRBJ2-7|once|15|-|TRBV27
TGTGCCAGCAGTCGGGTCGGGACTGGGCCCTACGAGCAGTACTTC
CASSRVGTGPYEQYF
>TRBJ1-2|-|16|-|TRBV28
TGTGCCAGCAGTTCAGGAGGGTCCTCCTTAAACTATGGCTACACCTTC
CASSSGGSSLNYGYTF
>TRBJ1-5|-|16|-|TRBV28
TGTGCCAGCAGGCCCGCGGGACGGTTGGGTGGTCAGCCCCAGCATTTT
CASRPAGRLGGQPQHF
>TRBJ2-1|-|16|TRBD2|TRBV10-1
TGCGCCAGCAGTGAGTGGACTAGCGGGGGATCCAATGAGCAGTTCTTC
CASSEWTSGGSNEQFF
>TRBJ2-3|once|16|-|TRBV11-2
TGTGCCAGCAGCTTGGAGTCAGGACCGCCCTTTGAGACGCAGTATTTT
CASSLESGPPFETQYF
>TRBJ2-3|-|15|-|TRBV18
TGTGCCAGCTCACCTCCCTTCCCAATCACAGATACGCAGTATTTT
CASSPPFPITDTQYF
>TRBJ1-2|few|15|-|TRBV28
TGTGCCAGCAGTTTGGAGACGGCGGGGAGCTATGGCTACACCTTC
CASSLETAGSYGYTF
>TRBJ2-1|-|14|-|TRBV15
TGTGCCACCAGCAGAATGACTAGCTACAATGAGCAGTTCTTC
CATSRMTSYNEQFF
>TRBJ2-7|many|12|-|TRBV7-8
TGTGCCAGCAGCTTTCTCTTCCACGAGCAGTACTTC
CASSFLFHEQYF
>TRBJ1-5|-|15|-|TRBV6-5
TGTGCCAGCAGTTACTCAGCAGGGGACAATCAGCCCCAGCATTTT
CASSYSAGDNQPQHF
>TRBJ2-5|-|14|-|TRBV4-1
TGCGCCAGCAGCCAAACGGGGTTACAAGAGACCCAGTACTTC
CASSQTGLQETQYF
>TRBJ2-1|-|12|-|TRBV2
TGTGCCAGCAGGCCCGAAGGGAATGAGCAGTTCTTC
CASRPEGNEQFF
>TRBJ2-3|-|17|TRBD2|TRBV7-9
TGTGCCAGCACTTTTCCCCTAACTAGCGGATATCAAGATACGCAGTATTTT
CASTFPLTSGYQDTQYF
>TRBJ2-1|-|14|TRBD2|TRBV7-8
TGTGCCAGCAGCTTAGCTGGACTAGCCCATGAGCAGTTCTTC
CASSLAGLAHEQFF
>TRBJ2-1|-|18|-|TRBV7-9
TGTGCCAGCAGCTTGTTGGAGGGTACCTCAGCCCGAAACAATGAGCAGTTCTTC
CASSLLEGTSARNNEQFF
>TRBJ1-2|few|16|TRBD1|TRBV2
TGTGCCAGCAGTGAAAGGGGGACAGGGGGGAACTATGGCTACACCTTC
CASSERGTGGNYGYTF
>TRBJ2-3|few|13|-|TRBV5-1
TGCGCCAGCAGCTTCGCTGGCGCAGATACGCAGTATTTT
CASSFAGADTQYF
>TRBJ2-1|-|16|-|TRBV27
TGTGCCAGCAGTTTTGTAGCGACCAACATCGGGAATGAGCAGTTCTTC
CASSFVATNIGNEQFF
>TRBJ2-3|once|14|-|TRBV28
TGTGCCAGCAGTCAGGGCGGGGAGGAAGATACGCAGTATTTT
CASSQGGEEDTQYF